Here is one TCR beta chain with its context. TCRdb passed the RT-PCR reads through MiXCR, listing each CDR3 protein once. The sample consists of 900,000 to 1,000,000 distinct CDR3 sequences, roughly 17% of them appearing once. The entry originates in a study of patients and donors after allogeneic stem cell transplantation. V was shortened by 4 bases and J by 5 bases, with 10 bases between the two germline ends. This CDR3 contains 12 residues. Germline-derived CDR1 and CDR2 are SGHRS and YFSETQ. This chain connects TRBV5-1 to TRBJ2-7, with a weak D call TRBD2 (5 bases). The source is a human donor who was either an allogeneic HSCT recipient or a stem cell or donor lymphocyte infusion donor (not recorded which). It is not recorded whose cells these are; they may come from a transplant donor. Source material: blood, either unsorted or a sorted T cell fraction (not recorded which). The CDR3 DNA follows: TGCGCCAGCAGCACCCGGACTCACGAGCAGTACTTC. Protein: CASSTRTHEQYF.